These 30 T cell receptor beta chains share one sample of origin, sequenced in a study of blood T cell repertoires in COVID-19 (dated by TCRdb to 2018 to 2021). To prepare the library, the immunoSEQ multiplex PCR assay was applied. In TCRdb, the immuneACCESS table is reduced to in-frame sequences with V and J assigned. These tables do not hold every clone; where another copy was compared, an unresolved V gene accounts for under half, and the others remain unexplained. The sample profile shows about 370,000 clones; over 75% of them were found once. 1% of the sample rests with the top ten. Sample: PBMCs or T cells enriched from blood (not recorded which). The receptors stem from a man aged 18-30 years who had recovered from COVID-19.

The V and J genes are TRBV5-1 and TRBJ2-5; tentative D call: TRBD2 (5 bases). This CDR3 has 13 residues. Per the germline V gene, CDR1 is SGHRS and CDR2 is YFSETQ. V was cut by 2 bases and J by 2 bases, with 7 bases left in between. Here the CDR3 DNA reads TGCGCCAGCAGCTTCGGGGTTCAAGAGACCCAGTACTTC. Amino acids: CASSFGVQETQYF.

V usage is TRBV2 and J usage is TRBJ2-6; tentative D call: TRBD1 (6 bases). From germline, CDR1 is SNHLY and CDR2 FYNNEI. The V end lost 4 bases, the J end lost 0 bases, and 10 bases lay between the germline ends. This CDR3 has 16 residues. The DNA for the CDR3 is TGTGCCAGCAGTGGACACAGGGTCTCTGGGGCCAACGTCCTGACTTTC. This sequence encodes CASSGHRVSGANVLTF.

The chain is built from TRBV14 and TRBJ2-1; no definite D call. The V end was cut by 5 bases, the J end by 4 bases, with 3 bases between. Germline assignment: CDR1 SGHDN and CDR2 FVKESK. The CDR3 totals 11 residues. CDR3 in amino acids: CASSSYNEQFF. Written as DNA, the CDR3 is TGTGCCAGCAGCTCTTACAATGAGCAGTTCTTC.

The rearrangement uses TRBV6-6 and TRBJ1-5, with D possibly matching TRBD1 (6 bases). This CDR3 contains 17 residues. CDR1 and CDR2 from the germline V gene are MNHNY and SVGAGI (reference sequence). V lost 5 bases to trimming and J lost 1 base, with 18 bases between them. The CDR3: CASSLRQESWSNQPQHF. CDR3 DNA: TGTGCCAGCAGTCTAAGACAGGAGAGCTGGAGCAATCAGCCCCAGCATTTT.

The chain combines TRBV4-3 with TRBJ1-4; a possible D gene is TRBD1 (6 bases). The CDR3 length is 15 residues. V was cut by 2 bases and J by 8 bases, with 15 bases left in between. Germline loops: CDR1 LGHNA, CDR2 YSLEER. DNA for the CDR3: TGCGCCAGCAGCCAACAAACAGGGTTTGGAGAAAAACTGTTTTTT. Translating gives CASSQQTGFGEKLFF.

CDR3 DNA: TGTGCCATCAGCGGGACTAGCGGCAACTCCTACGAGCAGTACTTC. Translated: CAISGTSGNSYEQYF. The chain joins TRBV10-3 to TRBJ2-7, with 11 bases lining up with TRBD2. This CDR3 is 15 amino acids long. CDR1 is ENHRY, CDR2 SYGVKD, per germline. The V segment lost 6 bases and the J segment 0 bases; nucleotides outside the gene matches: 4.

The V call is TRBV5-1, the J call TRBJ2-5; 8 bases align to TRBD2. The length of the CDR3 is 15 residues. CDR1 SGHRS and CDR2 YFSETQ come from the germline V gene. Trimming took 2 bases from V and 5 from J; bases not matched to a gene: 8. The DNA for the CDR3 is TGCGCCAGCAGCTTAGCGGGGGCCCAGGGCGAGACCCAGTACTTC. Protein: CASSLAGAQGETQYF.

This chain joins TRBV28 and TRBJ1-2, with TRBD1 matching 7 bases. Germline CDR1 reads MDHEN; CDR2 reads SYDVKM. V lost 2 bases, J lost 7 bases, and 1 base stayed unmatched. CDR3 length: 12 residues. CDR3 in amino acids: CASSLPGGGYTF. The CDR3 nucleotides are TGTGCCAGCAGTTTACCAGGGGGTGGCTACACCTTC.

Worth noting for this clone: Mismatch with germline at one junction end may stem from a read error. The rearrangement joins TRBV5-4 to TRBJ2-7; D call uncertain. The CDR3 runs to 13 residues. Germline V lookup: CDR1 SGHNT, CDR2 YYREEE (reference sequence). The CDR3 nucleotides read TGTGCCAGCAGCCTTTATGACTCCCACGAGCAGTACTTC. Residues: CASSLYDSHEQYF.

This clone has a single count. The chain has TRBV9 and TRBJ1-1; 7 positions agree with TRBD1. The CDR3 sequence is 13 residues long. V was clipped by 7 bases and J by 1 base; unmatched bases: 4. Germline V gene lookup returns CDR1 SGDLS and CDR2 YYNGEE. The CDR3 sequence is CASSTGPNTEAFF. The CDR3 DNA sequence: TGTGCCAGCTCGACAGGGCCGAACACTGAAGCTTTCTTT.

The V and J genes are TRBV7-6 and TRBJ2-2; 13 bases align to TRBD2. Germline V gene sequence: CDR1 SGHVS, CDR2 FNYEAQ. This CDR3 has 16 residues. The V gene end was trimmed by 2 bases and the J gene end by 5 bases; junction bases not matched to a gene: 2. The CDR3 DNA reads TGTGCCAGCAGCTTAAAGGGACTAGCGGGGACCGGGGAGCTGTTTTTT. As protein: CASSLKGLAGTGELFF.

In this sample, this clone turned up once. The V call is TRBV27, the J call TRBJ2-3, with TRBD2 as a possible D gene (6 bases). The CDR3 runs 15 residues. Trimming took 2 bases from V and 3 from J, leaving 12 bases between them. Germline-derived CDR1 and CDR2 are MNHEY and SMNVEV (reference sequence). DNA for the CDR3: TGTGCCAGCAGTTTAAGAGCGGGTGCGACAGATACGCAGTATTTT. Translation: CASSLRAGATDTQYF.

V gene TRBV6-5 combines with J gene TRBJ2-7, with D possibly being TRBD2 (5 bases). In germline, CDR1 is MNHEY, CDR2 SVGAGI. V lost 0 bases, J lost 5 bases, and 14 bases lay in between. The CDR3 is 15 amino acids. CDR3 sequence reads: CASSYSAGWENEQYF. CDR3 DNA sequence: TGTGCCAGCAGTTACTCTGCTGGATGGGAGAACGAGCAGTACTTC.

The V gene is TRBV11-2, the J gene TRBJ2-1; 12 nucleotides align to TRBD2. The germline V gene has CDR1 SGHAT and CDR2 FQNNGV. This CDR3 has 16 amino acids. V gave up 6 bases and J gave up 1 base; unmatched junction bases: 4. The CDR3 region is CASSPSGRASYNEQFF. The CDR3 DNA reads TGTGCCAGCAGTCCTAGCGGGAGGGCGTCCTACAATGAGCAGTTCTTC.

The chain employs TRBV27 and TRBJ2-5; 9 positions agree with TRBD2. The CDR3 is 14 amino acids. V lost 2 bases and J lost 5; bases outside the gene matches: 3. The germline V gene encodes CDR1 MNHEY and CDR2 SMNVEV (reference sequence). CDR3 in amino acids: CASSLASGMETQYF. Written as DNA, the CDR3 is TGTGCCAGCAGTTTAGCTAGCGGGATGGAGACCCAGTACTTC.

The chain is built from TRBV11-2 and TRBJ1-4, with TRBD1 as a possible D gene (5 bases). The germline V gene has CDR1 SGHAT and CDR2 FQNNGV. This CDR3 region has 14 residues. V gave up 5 bases and J gave up 2 bases, with 9 bases separating them. The CDR3 reads CASSRGWTNEKLFF. The CDR3 region has the DNA TGTGCCAGCAGCAGGGGCTGGACTAATGAAAAACTGTTTTTT. Complete variable domain (other parts from reference TRBV11-2 and TRBJ1-4): EAGVAQSPRYKIIEKRQSVAFWCNPISGHATLYWYQQILGQGPKLLIQFQNNGVVDDSQLPKDRFSAERLKGVDSTLKIQPAKLEDSAVYLCASSRGWTNEKLFFGSGTQLSVL.

This chain joins TRBV4-2 and TRBJ2-3, with 9 bases that match TRBD1. The CDR3 extends over 14 amino acids. The junction had 5 bases not matched to a gene; V was cut back by 1 base and J by 9 bases. The V gene's germline CDR1 is LGHNA and CDR2 YNFKEQ. CDR3 in DNA: TGTGCCAGCAGCCAAGGACAGGGGGATGACACGCAGTATTTT. Translated: CASSQGQGDDTQYF.

The J gene is TRBJ1-6, the V gene TRBV18, with no clear D. Germline values: CDR1 KGHSH, CDR2 LQKENI. Trimming took 4 bases from V and 9 from J, leaving 10 bases between them. This CDR3 is built from 13 residues. The CDR3, as DNA: TGTGCCAGCTCACGAGACCGCGGTTCACCCCTCCACTTT. It is translated as CASSRDRGSPLHF.

This clone was observed a handful of times. The V call is TRBV6-5, the J call TRBJ1-1; D is possibly TRBD1 (5 bases). V was trimmed by 8 bases and J by 4 bases, leaving 11 bases between them. The CDR3 has 12 residues. The germline V gene has CDR1 MNHEY and CDR2 SVGAGI. The CDR3 sequence is CASSDTLTEAFF. The CDR3 nucleotides read TGTGCCAGCTCGGACACCCTCACTGAAGCTTTCTTT.

The chain joins TRBV5-1 to TRBJ2-2, with TRBD2 matching over 10 bases. This CDR3 comprises 14 residues. Germline loops: CDR1 SGHRS, CDR2 YFSETQ. V lost 4 bases, J lost 4 bases, and 1 base stayed unmatched. CDR3 DNA: TGCGCCAGCAGCCTAGCGGGGGCCACCGGGGAGCTGTTTTTT. This encodes CASSLAGATGELFF.

The rearrangement links TRBV27 to TRBJ2-1, with 10 positions matching TRBD2. The CDR3 loop spans 16 amino acids. CDR1 and CDR2 from the germline V gene are MNHEY and SMNVEV (reference sequence). Losses at the gene ends were 5 bases for V and 2 bases for J; bases not matched to a gene: 6. The CDR3 protein is CASSPYLAGAYNEQFF. The CDR3 region has the DNA TGTGCCAGCAGTCCATACCTAGCGGGGGCCTACAATGAGCAGTTCTTC.

V gene TRBV5-1 combines with J gene TRBJ2-5, with 10 positions matching TRBD2. CDR3 length: 15 residues. The trim removed 4 bases at V and 5 bases at J, leaving 8 bases unmatched. The V gene's germline CDR1 is SGHRS and CDR2 YFSETQ. CDR3 region: CASSTGTSASETQYF. The CDR3 DNA reads as TGCGCCAGCAGCACGGGGACTAGCGCCAGTGAGACCCAGTACTTC.

The V and J genes are TRBV5-1 and TRBJ1-2, with D tentatively TRBD1 (6 bases). V lost 2 bases and J lost 4, with 15 bases in between. The CDR3 has 15 amino acids. Germline V gives CDR1 SGHRS, CDR2 YFSETQ. The CDR3 loop reads CASSFLTGGSYGYTF. The CDR3 DNA follows: TGCGCCAGCAGCTTTCTCACGGGGGGCAGCTATGGCTACACCTTC.

This chain joins TRBV19 and TRBJ2-2, with TRBD2 matching over 7 bases. The germline V gene encodes CDR1 LNHDA and CDR2 SQIVND (reference sequence). There are 16 residues in the CDR3. The V gene end was trimmed by 2 bases and the J gene end by 6 bases; junction bases not matched to a gene: 9. CDR3 region: CASSIQPLGRAGELFF. CDR3 nucleotide sequence: TGTGCCAGTAGTATACAACCGCTGGGGAGGGCCGGGGAGCTGTTTTTT.

V and J are TRBV6-5 and TRBJ1-1, with D possibly being TRBD1 (5 bases). The CDR3 covers 16 residues. CDR1 MNHEY and CDR2 SVGAGI come from the germline V gene. Trimming cost V 0 bases and J 0 bases, with 11 bases left between them. The CDR3 DNA reads TGTGCCAGCAGTTACTCGGGGCGGGGCATGAACACTGAAGCTTTCTTT. Its translation: CASSYSGRGMNTEAFF.

CDR3 amino acids: CASSSQDRAFRHGYTF. In nucleotides, the CDR3 is TGTGCCAGCAGCTCCCAAGACAGGGCGTTCCGACATGGCTACACCTTC. V is TRBV7-9 and J is TRBJ1-2; TRBD1 matches 7 bases. Germline-derived CDR1 and CDR2 are SEHNR and FQNEAQ (reference sequence). This CDR3 contains 16 residues. V gave up 4 bases and J gave up 6 bases; unmatched junction bases: 14.

J is TRBJ1-6 and V is TRBV21-1. TRBV21-1 is described as a pseudogene. This CDR3 is built from 16 residues. CDR3 sequence (DNA): TGTGCCAGCAGCAAAGTCAGGAGGGGGGGAGGATCACCCCTCCACTTT. Protein product: CASSKVRRGGGSPLHF.

This clone was recorded only once. The J gene is TRBJ2-3, the V gene TRBV7-9; 8 bases map to TRBD1. This CDR3 comprises 13 residues. V was pared by 6 bases and J by 1 base, with 0 bases of the junction left unmatched. Germline assignment: CDR1 SEHNR and CDR2 FQNEAQ (reference sequence). As DNA, the CDR3 is TGTGCCAGCAGGACAGGGGGCACAGATACGCAGTATTTT. This translates into CASRTGGTDTQYF.

The rearrangement joins TRBV19 to TRBJ1-3; D is undetermined. This CDR3 is 15 amino acids long. V dropped 5 bases and J dropped 3 bases, with 14 bases sitting between them. From germline, CDR1 is LNHDA and CDR2 SQIVND (reference sequence). This chain's CDR3 is CASSLSPLIGNTIYF. CDR3 DNA: TGTGCCAGTAGTCTTAGTCCCTTGATTGGAAACACCATATATTTT.

The chain employs TRBV14 and TRBJ2-1, with 10 bases lining up with TRBD2. V shed 6 bases and J 0 bases; nucleotides not matched to a gene: 2. Germline CDR1 and CDR2: SGHDN and FVKESK. There are 15 residues in the CDR3. The CDR3 sequence is CASSRLAGSYNEQFF. The CDR3 DNA reads as TGTGCCAGCAGTCGACTAGCGGGCTCCTACAATGAGCAGTTCTTC.